This TCR beta chain originates from a study of shared clonotypes between healthy human individuals. The CDR3 contains 14 residues. Germline V gene lookup returns CDR1 SGHVS and CDR2 FQNEAQ. Trimming cost V 5 bases and J 3 bases; bases outside gene matches: 7. Profiled with immunoSEQ multiplex PCR; TCRdb holds only in-frame clones, not every one. The sample includes around 2,000,000 clones, roughly 91% of them seen just once. Cells designated naive CD8 were CD45RO-negative and were positively selected for CCR7, with terminally differentiated effector memory CD45RA+ cells excluded. Donors were healthy HIV-negative adults without recently reported acute infections or vaccinations.

The rearrangement joins TRBV7-8 to TRBJ2-7; 7 bases match TRBD1. Sequencing was done on a sample of naive CD8+ T cells from PBMCs. The sequence was obtained from a man aged 18 to 29 in good health. Some clones in this sample may be carry-over from other donors' samples. CDR3 sequence (DNA): TGTGCCAGCAGCCTGACAGGGCTTCTCTACGAGCAGTACTTC. The encoded protein is CASSLTGLLYEQYF.